The 13 T cell receptor beta chains below were found in one sample sequenced in a study of technical replicates of blood from several donors. Profiling relied on immunoSEQ multiplex PCR, and the TCRdb table lists in-frame clones only, not all of them. The table lists 87,000 or so clones, 95% of them singletons. Material: T cells isolated from PBMCs. The receptors come from a human donor in good health.

A note on this clone: In the same sample, other DNA sequences code for this CDR3. V gene TRBV30 combines with J gene TRBJ1-2, with a weak D call TRBD1 (5 bases). The germline gives CDR1 GTSNPN, CDR2 SVGIG (reference sequence). V gave up 1 base and J gave up 4 bases, with 7 bases separating them. The CDR3 covers 12 residues. The CDR3, as DNA: TGTGCCTGGAGTGGGAGGGGCTATGGCTACACCTTC. Translation: CAWSGRGYGYTF.

The chain joins TRBV5-1 to TRBJ2-5; 10 nucleotides agree with TRBD2. With 1 base clipped from V and 5 bases from J, the junction kept 8 bases outside the gene matches. The CDR3 has 16 amino acids. Germline assignment: CDR1 SGHRS and CDR2 YFSETQ. CDR3 residues: CASSLSPTSGMETQYF. The CDR3 DNA reads TGCGCCAGCAGCTTGTCACCAACTAGCGGGATGGAGACCCAGTACTTC.

V usage is TRBV2 and J usage is TRBJ2-2; 7 nucleotides match TRBD2. J was trimmed by 3 bases and V by 4 bases; bases with no gene match: 8. The CDR3 is made up of 16 amino acids. The germline CDR1 and CDR2 sequences are SNHLY and FYNNEI. The CDR3, as DNA: TGTGCCAGCAGTGTCCGGGGGGTCTTTTACACCGGGGAGCTGTTTTTT. It translates to CASSVRGVFYTGELFF.

The CDR3 DNA reads TGTGCCAGCAGCCAAGGACTAGCGGAGAGGAATGAGCAGTTCTTC. Translation: CASSQGLAERNEQFF. This chain connects TRBV4-2 to TRBJ2-1, with 9 bases aligning to TRBD2. From germline, CDR1 is LGHNA and CDR2 YNFKEQ. Unmatched junction bases numbered 5, after V lost 1 base and J lost 7 bases. This CDR3 comprises 15 residues.

This clone was picked up one time. This rearrangement joins TRBV29-1 to TRBJ2-1, with TRBD2 identical over 10 bases. This CDR3 has 13 amino acids. Germline trimming cut 8 bases from V and 5 bases from J; bases unmatched to any gene: 6. CDR1 is SQVTM and CDR2 is ANQGSEA in the germline V gene. The chain's CDR3 is CSTRLAGHNEQFF. The CDR3 bases are TGCAGCACCCGACTAGCGGGCCACAATGAGCAGTTCTTC.

The rearrangement uses TRBV5-4 and TRBJ2-7; 11 bases align to TRBD2. Germline CDR1 reads SGHNT; CDR2 reads YYREEE (reference sequence). The CDR3 runs to 16 residues. J gave up 1 base and V 2 bases, and 5 bases lay outside the gene matches. The CDR3 reads CASSLLGLAESYEQYF. The CDR3 nucleotides read TGTGCCAGCAGCTTATTGGGACTAGCGGAGTCCTACGAGCAGTACTTC.

This rearrangement joins TRBV9 to TRBJ2-3; D is possibly TRBD2 (7 bases). CDR3 length equals 16 residues. Per the germline V gene, CDR1 is SGDLS and CDR2 is YYNGEE. Trimming stripped 4 bases from V and 2 bases from J, with 17 bases between. In DNA form, the CDR3 reads TGTGCCAGCAGCCCTCCACCGGGGGGCTACACAGATACGCAGTATTTT. It yields the protein CASSPPPGGYTDTQYF.

The chain joins TRBV28 to TRBJ2-7, with 9 bases fitting TRBD1. V lost 8 bases to trimming and J lost 7 bases; unmatched junction nucleotides: 6. The CDR3 totals 12 residues. Germline CDR1 and CDR2: MDHEN and SYDVKM. The DNA of the CDR3 is TGTGCCAGCTGGGACAGGGTCCGTGAGCAGTACTTC. Translating gives CASWDRVREQYF. The variable domain in full, with the rest retrieved from reference TRBV28 and TRBJ2-7, is DVKVTQSSRYLVKRTGEKVFLECVQDMDHENMFWYRQDPGLGLRLIYFSYDVKMKEKGDIPEGYSVSREKKERFSLILESASTNQTSMYLCASWDRVREQYFGPGTRLTVT.

This chain uses TRBV19 with TRBJ1-1; 8 bases map to TRBD1. Germline assignment: CDR1 LNHDA and CDR2 SQIVND (reference sequence). Trimming cost V 5 bases and J 5 bases; bases outside gene matches: 4. CDR3 length: 13 amino acids. As DNA, the CDR3 is TGTGCCAGTAGTCTTACAGGGGGGACTGAAGCTTTCTTT. It yields the protein CASSLTGGTEAFF.

This chain joins TRBV6-1 and TRBJ2-7, with 12 positions matching TRBD2. CDR1 is MNHNS and CDR2 is SASEGT in the germline V gene. With 5 bases clipped from V and 1 base from J, the junction kept 3 bases outside the gene matches. The CDR3 covers 15 residues. The CDR3 sequence: CASSRTSGTSYEQYF. Here the CDR3 DNA reads TGTGCCAGCAGTCGGACTAGCGGGACATCCTACGAGCAGTACTTC.

This clone was counted a few times. The V and J genes are TRBV10-3 and TRBJ2-2, with TRBD2 matching 11 bases. The CDR3 covers 14 residues. Germline loops: CDR1 ENHRY, CDR2 SYGVKD. V lost 11 bases to trimming and J lost 7 bases; unmatched junction nucleotides: 9. The chain's CDR3 is CAVLAGEGSGELFF. In nucleotides, the CDR3 is TGTGCCGTACTAGCGGGAGAAGGTAGCGGGGAGCTGTTTTTT.

The CDR3 sequence: CASSQSDTLRVQETQYF. The DNA for the CDR3 is TGTGCCAGCAGCCAATCGGACACGCTAAGGGTGCAAGAGACCCAGTACTTC. The genes are TRBV7-9 and TRBJ2-5; weak D call: TRBD1 (5 bases). The CDR3 length is 17 residues. Germline lookup yields CDR1 SEHNR and CDR2 FQNEAQ (reference sequence). Between the trimmed V and J ends, which lost 5 bases and 2 bases, there was a span of 21 bases.

This chain uses TRBV19 with TRBJ1-1; D gene ambiguous. CDR1 and CDR2 from the germline V gene are LNHDA and SQIVND (reference sequence). V was clipped by 4 bases and J by 1 base, with 19 bases between them. The CDR3 consists of 17 residues. CDR3 protein: CASSTYGVLWGNTEAFF. Here the CDR3 DNA reads TGTGCCAGTAGTACTTACGGGGTGCTTTGGGGGAACACTGAAGCTTTCTTT.